The rows below give T cell receptor beta chains drawn from one sample of a study of blood T cell repertoires in COVID-19. Assay: immunoSEQ multiplex PCR; the TCRdb copy retains only in-frame clones and omits some. The table records some 83,000 clones, over 75% of them present only once. The sequenced sample consisted of peripheral blood. Receptor source: a man aged 45-60 years with acute or convalescent COVID-19. Each CDR3 is given without its conserved first and last residue.

J: TRBJ2-5; V: TRBV5-1; CDR3: ASSPVTGVQETQY
J: TRBJ2-1; V: TRBV12-3/TRBV12-4; CDR3: ASSFTGEQF
J: TRBJ1-2; V: TRBV6-5; CDR3: ASSYSRRGQGWEYT
J: TRBJ2-3; V: TRBV4-1; CDR3: ASSPGREGTDTQY
J: TRBJ1-4; V: TRBV4-3; CDR3: ASSGGTANEKLF
J: TRBJ2-4; V: TRBV6-1; CDR3: ASSDRTRNIQY
J: TRBJ1-2; V: TRBV19; CDR3: ASSPRDRDNYGYT
J: TRBJ2-3; V: TRBV7-2; CDR3: ASSLGGGNTQY
J: TRBJ1-2; V: TRBV3-1/TRBV3-2; CDR3: ASSQGLTGAT
J: TRBJ2-5; V: TRBV28; CDR3: ASSLTAPETQY
J: TRBJ2-1; V: TRBV6-2/TRBV6-3; CDR3: ASSYNLAGVSNEQF
J: TRBJ1-3; V: TRBV5-1; CDR3: ASSLAGYGNTIY
J: TRBJ2-1; V: TRBV19; CDR3: ASSPEGLYNEQF
J: TRBJ1-2; V: TRBV7-9; CDR3: ASSSHPSRPNYGYT
J: TRBJ2-3; V: TRBV7-3; CDR3: ASSTQPGTPDTQY
J: TRBJ2-7; V: TRBV3-1/TRBV3-2; CDR3: ASSQDLADEQY
J: TRBJ2-3; V: TRBV7-3; CDR3: ASSPRSSTDTQY
J: TRBJ2-1; V: TRBV7-3; CDR3: ASSLQAGNEQF
J: TRBJ1-3; V: TRBV4-1; CDR3: ASSQGQGKGNTIY
J: TRBJ1-2; V: TRBV7-2; CDR3: ASSAHEGTVFGYT
J: TRBJ2-1; V: TRBV10-3; CDR3: AISDRWGDGGAEQF
J: TRBJ2-7; V: TRBV30; CDR3: AWSEGTGDYEQY
J: TRBJ1-5; V: TRBV27; CDR3: ASSLSGGRGNQPQH
J: TRBJ2-7; V: TRBV20-1; CDR3: SASFWDRASDEQY
J: TRBJ2-2; V: TRBV28; CDR3: ASTPTGVGAGELF
J: TRBJ2-5; V: TRBV7-3; CDR3: ASSPPPGLGETQY
J: TRBJ1-2; V: TRBV19; CDR3: ASSSLLEGPLYGYT
J: TRBJ1-2; V: TRBV5-6; CDR3: ASSLGVEGYT
J: TRBJ2-1; V: TRBV7-9; CDR3: ASSRRGSGIINEQF
J: TRBJ1-2; V: TRBV3-1/TRBV3-2; CDR3: ASSQLNPARNYYGYT
J: TRBJ1-1; V: TRBV12-3/TRBV12-4; CDR3: ASSFGGLGAF
J: TRBJ1-2; V: TRBV7-9; CDR3: ASSALGGRYT
J: TRBJ2-5; V: TRBV4-3; CDR3: ASSQVLRETQY
J: TRBJ2-3; V: TRBV11-2; CDR3: ASSLDRAGGTSGRVQY
J: TRBJ2-1; V: TRBV2; CDR3: ASTPRGRYNEQF
J: TRBJ1-1; V: TRBV10-3; CDR3: AISAQGKSLNTEAF
J: TRBJ1-1; V: TRBV5-1; CDR3: ASRRTGGWNTEAF
J: TRBJ2-7; V: TRBV7-2; CDR3: ASSLAEQGVSEQY
J: TRBJ1-1; V: TRBV27; CDR3: ASSFRQGRTEAF
J: TRBJ1-2; V: TRBV5-4; CDR3: ASSLADSNSYGYT
J: TRBJ1-1; V: TRBV5-6; CDR3: ASSSRRMNTEAF